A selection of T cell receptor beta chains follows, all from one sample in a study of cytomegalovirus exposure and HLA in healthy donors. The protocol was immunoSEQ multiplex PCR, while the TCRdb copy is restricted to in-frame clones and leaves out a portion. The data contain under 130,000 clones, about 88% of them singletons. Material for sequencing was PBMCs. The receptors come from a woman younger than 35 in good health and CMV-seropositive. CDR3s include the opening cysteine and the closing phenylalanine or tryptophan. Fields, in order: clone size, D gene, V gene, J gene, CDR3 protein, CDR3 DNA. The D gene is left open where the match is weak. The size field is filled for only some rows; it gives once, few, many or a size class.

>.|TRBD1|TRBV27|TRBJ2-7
CASRTGTGVGEQYF
TGTGCCAGCAGAACCGGGACAGGGGTGGGGGAGCAGTACTTC
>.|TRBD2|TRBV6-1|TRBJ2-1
CASSVREGPNEQFF
TGTGCCAGCAGTGTAAGGGAGGGCCCTAATGAGCAGTTCTTC
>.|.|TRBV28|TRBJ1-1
CAIRGELNTEAFF
TGTGCCATCCGAGGAGAACTGAACACTGAAGCTTTCTTT
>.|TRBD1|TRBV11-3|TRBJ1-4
CASSETGGGEKLFF
TGTGCCAGCAGCGAGACAGGGGGAGGTGAAAAACTGTTTTTT
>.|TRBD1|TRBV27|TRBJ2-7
CASSSQIDRVTYEQYF
TGTGCCAGCAGTTCCCAAATTGACAGGGTTACCTACGAGCAGTACTTC
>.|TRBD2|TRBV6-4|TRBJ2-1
CASSTTSGISEQFF
TGTGCCAGCAGCACTACTAGCGGGATTAGTGAGCAGTTCTTC
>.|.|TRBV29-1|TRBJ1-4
CSVRDPRREKLFF
TGCAGCGTCCGTGACCCGCGGCGGGAAAAACTGTTTTTT
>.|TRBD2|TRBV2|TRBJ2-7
CASRREGGNYEQYF
TGTGCCAGCCGGAGGGAGGGAGGGAACTACGAGCAGTACTTC
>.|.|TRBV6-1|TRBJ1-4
CASSGTKQANEKLFF
TGTGCCAGCAGTGGGACCAAACAGGCTAATGAAAAACTGTTTTTT
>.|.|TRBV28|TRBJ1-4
CASRTRGNGNEKLFF
TGTGCCAGCAGAACCAGGGGAAACGGTAATGAAAAACTGTTTTTT
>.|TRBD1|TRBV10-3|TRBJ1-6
CAIGGTGDNSPLHF
TGTGCCATCGGGGGGACAGGGGATAATTCACCCCTCCACTTT
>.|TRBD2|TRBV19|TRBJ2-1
CASIPSAGGNSYNEQFF
TGTGCCAGTATCCCTTCTGCGGGGGGGAACTCCTACAATGAGCAGTTCTTC
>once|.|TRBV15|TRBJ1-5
CATSRDTGNQPQHF
TGTGCCACCAGCAGAGATACGGGCAATCAGCCCCAGCATTTT
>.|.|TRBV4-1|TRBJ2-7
CASSPLSATLGYEQYF
TGCGCCAGCAGCCCTCTTTCGGCGACCCTCGGGTACGAGCAGTACTTC
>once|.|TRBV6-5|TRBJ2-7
CASRPGFTYEQYF
TGTGCCAGCCGACCGGGATTCACCTACGAGCAGTACTTC
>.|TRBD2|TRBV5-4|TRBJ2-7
CASSPGLAGFNYEQYF
TGTGCCAGCAGCCCGGGACTAGCGGGATTTAACTACGAGCAGTACTTC
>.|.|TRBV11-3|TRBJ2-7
CASSLEERGSRPNSYEQYF
TGTGCCAGCAGCTTAGAGGAGAGGGGGAGCAGGCCCAACTCCTACGAGCAGTACTTC
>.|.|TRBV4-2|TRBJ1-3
CASSALQGSGNTIYF
TGTGCCAGCAGCGCGCTTCAGGGCTCTGGAAACACCATATATTTT
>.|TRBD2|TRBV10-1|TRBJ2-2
CASSGPSGLAVAGELFF
TGCGCCAGCAGTGGCCCGTCGGGACTAGCGGTCGCCGGGGAGCTGTTTTTT
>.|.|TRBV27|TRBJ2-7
CASRGEVYEQYF
TGTGCCAGCAGGGGGGAGGTCTACGAGCAGTACTTC
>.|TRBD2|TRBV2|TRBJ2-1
CASSRLAGYNEQFF
TGTGCCAGCAGTAGGCTAGCGGGGTACAATGAGCAGTTCTTC
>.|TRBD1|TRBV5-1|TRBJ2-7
CASSLAGQGTYEQYF
TGCGCCAGCAGCTTGGCCGGACAGGGAACCTACGAGCAGTACTTC
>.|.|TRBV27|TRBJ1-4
CASSLSRRASNEKLFF
TGTGCCAGCAGTTTATCTAGGAGGGCCTCTAATGAAAAACTGTTTTTT
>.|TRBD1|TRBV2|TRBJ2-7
CASSRSGQGSYEQYF
TGTGCCAGCAGCAGATCGGGACAGGGCTCCTACGAGCAGTACTTC
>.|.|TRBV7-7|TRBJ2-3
CASSPLGGAEGDTQYF
TGTGCTAGCAGCCCCCTAGGGGGGGCCGAGGGGGATACGCAGTATTTT
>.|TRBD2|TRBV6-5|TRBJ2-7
CASSPLGGSGYEQYF
TGTGCCAGCAGTCCCCTTGGCGGGAGCGGGTACGAGCAGTACTTC
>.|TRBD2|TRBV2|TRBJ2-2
CASRRSGGGSGELFF
TGTGCCAGCAGACGTAGCGGGGGAGGTTCAGGGGAGCTGTTTTTT
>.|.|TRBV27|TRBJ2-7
CASRAIGSFVVAYEQYF
TGTGCCAGCAGGGCCATCGGGAGCTTTGTAGTAGCCTACGAGCAGTACTTC
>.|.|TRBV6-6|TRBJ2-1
CASSYWEGGPYNEQFF
TGTGCCAGCAGTTACTGGGAGGGGGGGCCGTACAATGAGCAGTTCTTC
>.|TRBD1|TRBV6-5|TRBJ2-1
CASSRGTGSEQFF
TGTGCCAGCAGTCGGGGGACAGGCTCTGAGCAGTTCTTC
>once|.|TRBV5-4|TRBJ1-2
CASSLRRGEGYTF
TGTGCCAGCAGCCTTAGAAGGGGCGAAGGCTACACCTTC
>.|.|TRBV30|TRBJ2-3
CAWGGLAADTQYF
TGTGCCTGGGGGGGGCTAGCGGCAGATACGCAGTATTTT
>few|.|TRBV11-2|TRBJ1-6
CASSLDRGTPLHF
TGTGCCAGCAGCTTAGACAGGGGTACACCCCTCCACTTT
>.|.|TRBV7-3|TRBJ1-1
CASSQGGAEAFF
TGTGCCAGCAGCCAAGGAGGGGCTGAAGCTTTCTTT
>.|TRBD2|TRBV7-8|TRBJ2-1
CASSFPGLGGYEQFF
TGTGCCAGCAGCTTCCCGGGACTAGGGGGGTATGAGCAGTTCTTC
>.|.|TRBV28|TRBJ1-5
CASNTDSNNQPQHF
TGTGCCAGCAATACCGACAGCAACAATCAGCCCCAGCATTTT
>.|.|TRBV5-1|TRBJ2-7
CASSSLPGGMGGGSYEQYF
TGCGCCAGCAGCTCCCTCCCCGGCGGGATGGGCGGTGGATCCTACGAGCAGTACTTC
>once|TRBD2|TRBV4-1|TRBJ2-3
CASSQGDYTDTQYF
TGCGCCAGCAGCCAAGGGGACTACACAGATACGCAGTATTTT
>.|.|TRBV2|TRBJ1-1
CASNGEMNTEAFF
TGTGCCAGCAACGGGGAGATGAACACTGAAGCTTTCTTT
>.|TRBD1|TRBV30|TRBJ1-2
CALNSQGAEGYTF
TGTGCCCTTAATAGTCAGGGGGCAGAAGGCTACACCTTC
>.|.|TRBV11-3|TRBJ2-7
CASSFEGGHYEQYF
TGTGCCAGCAGCTTTGAGGGGGGGCACTACGAGCAGTACTTC
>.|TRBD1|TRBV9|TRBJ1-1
CASSVSSGQGTEAFF
TGTGCCAGCAGCGTTTCCTCGGGACAGGGCACTGAAGCTTTCTTT
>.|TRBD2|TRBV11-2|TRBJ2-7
CASSPGLVAATYEQYF
TGTGCCAGCAGCCCCGGACTAGTAGCGGCTACCTACGAGCAGTACTTC
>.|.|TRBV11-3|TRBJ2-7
CASSLGGYAQYF
TGTGCCAGCAGCTTAGGAGGGTATGCGCAGTACTTC
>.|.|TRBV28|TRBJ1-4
CASRGPRTASNEKLFF
TGTGCCAGCAGGGGCCCACGGACAGCCTCTAATGAAAAACTGTTTTTT
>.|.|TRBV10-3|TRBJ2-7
CAISESTDHACF
TGTGCCATCAGTGAGTCGACTGACCACGCGTGCTTC
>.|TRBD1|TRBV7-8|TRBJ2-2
CASSPTTGLTGELFF
TGTGCCAGCAGCCCAACGACAGGGCTCACGGGGGAGCTGTTTTTT
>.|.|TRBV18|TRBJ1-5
CASSLGQNNQPQHF
TGTGCCAGCTCACTCGGACAGAACAATCAGCCCCAGCATTTT
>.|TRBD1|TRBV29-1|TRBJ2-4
CSVGQGSNIQYF
TGCAGCGTGGGACAGGGTTCGAACATTCAGTACTTC
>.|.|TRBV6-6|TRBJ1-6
CASSHAGQFNSPLHF
TGTGCCAGCAGCCACGCTGGACAGTTTAATTCACCCCTCCACTTT